The 20 T cell receptor beta chains below all came from one sample that was sequenced in a study of T-cell memory formation after mild COVID-19. TCRdb reprocessed the 5' RACE reads via MiXCR and lists one record per CDR3 protein. The sample lists a few hundred thousand distinct CDR3 sequences; approximately 15% were seen once. Sequenced material: PBMCs or a T cell subset sorted from them (not recorded which). The source is a man younger than 35 who had mild COVID-19 (a few samples of this study predate the infection). Cell type and time point are not known.

The rearrangement links TRBV20-1 to TRBJ1-2; D gene ambiguous. CDR3 length: 12 residues. Germline V gives CDR1 DFQATT, CDR2 SNEGSKA (reference sequence). Trimming cost V 4 bases and J 8 bases, with 14 bases left between them. DNA of the CDR3: TGCAGTGCTATGGAAGCCATGGGGGGCTACACCTTC. This codes for CSAMEAMGGYTF.

The rearrangement joins TRBV19 to TRBJ2-6, with 9 bases fitting TRBD1. The ends lost 7 bases at V and 4 bases at J; junction bases unmatched: 8. Germline CDR1 LNHDA, CDR2 SQIVND (reference sequence). The CDR3 is 16 residues long. Written as DNA, the CDR3 is TGTGCCAGTACCCCGACAGGGGGATCCGGGGCCAACGTCCTGACTTTC. Encoded protein: CASTPTGGSGANVLTF. Using reference TRBV19 and TRBJ2-6 for the parts outside the CDR3, the full variable domain is DGGITQSPKYLFRKEGQNVTLSCEQNLNHDAMYWYRQDPGQGLRLIYYSQIVNDFQKGDIAEGYSVSREKKESFPLTVTSAQKNPTAFYLCASTPTGGSGANVLTFGAGSRLTVL.

The genes are TRBV6-2 or TRBV6-3 and TRBJ1-1, with D maybe TRBD1 (6 bases). Trimming removed 2 bases at V and 8 bases at J, with 9 bases between. Germline CDR1 and CDR2: MNHEY and SVGEGT. The CDR3 has 12 residues. Here the CDR3 reads CASSYAGAEAFF. CDR3 sequence (DNA): TGTGCCAGCAGTTACGCAGGGGCAGAAGCTTTCTTT.

The table lists this clonotype with many counts. The V and J genes are TRBV27 and TRBJ1-6; 8 nucleotides match TRBD1. Per the germline V gene, CDR1 is MNHEY and CDR2 is SMNVEV (reference sequence). J was trimmed by 7 bases and V by 2 bases; bases with no gene match: 1. The CDR3 sequence is 14 residues long. The DNA of the CDR3 is TGTGCCAGCAGTTTAGGGACAGGAAATTCACCCCTCCACTTT. It encodes CASSLGTGNSPLHF.

This rearrangement joins TRBV3-1 to TRBJ2-3; 9 nucleotides agree with TRBD2. Germline V gene lookup returns CDR1 LGHDT and CDR2 YNNKEL (reference sequence). Trimming removed 0 bases from V and 5 bases from J; junction bases left unmatched: 9. The CDR3 runs to 17 residues. CDR3 in DNA: TGTGCCAGCAGCCAAGATAAAGGCGGGGGGGCCCGAGATACGCAGTATTTT. Protein product: CASSQDKGGGARDTQYF.

This clonotype has more than one count but fewer than ten. This chain uses TRBV18 with TRBJ2-5; TRBD1 is a possible D gene (5 bases). Per germline, CDR1 KGHSH and CDR2 LQKENI. The CDR3 has 14 residues. Deletions cut 6 bases from V and 1 base from J, with 12 bases between. In DNA form, the CDR3 reads TGTGCCAGCTCCCTCGACAGAGCCCAAGAGACCCAGTACTTC. It encodes CASSLDRAQETQYF.

The J gene is TRBJ2-7, the V gene TRBV11-3, with TRBD2 as a possible D gene (6 bases). The V end was cut by 5 bases, the J end by 3 bases, with 17 bases between. CDR1 and CDR2 (germline): SGHNT, YENEEA. CDR3 length equals 15 residues. In DNA form, the CDR3 reads TGTGCCAGCAGCCGATCCGCCGGGACTTTCTACGAGCAGTACTTC. It translates to CASSRSAGTFYEQYF.

The CDR3 nucleotides read TGTGCCAGCACTACCGTATTGACAGCAAGCTCCTACGAGCAGTACGTC. Protein product: CASTTVLTASSYEQYV. The V gene is TRBV7-3, the J gene TRBJ2-7, with D possibly being TRBD1 (5 bases). Germline lookup yields CDR1 SGHTA and CDR2 FQGTGA. V lost 7 bases and J lost 0, with 19 bases in between. This CDR3 region has 16 residues.

The chain uses TRBV19 and TRBJ2-5, with D possibly matching TRBD2 (6 bases). The CDR3 covers 13 residues. V lost 4 bases to trimming and J lost 6 bases, with 12 bases between them. Germline CDR1 and CDR2: LNHDA and SQIVND (reference sequence). DNA of the CDR3: TGTGCCAGTAGTACGGGGGTACGAAAGACCCAGTACTTC. Its translation is CASSTGVRKTQYF. The full variable domain, completed using reference TRBV19 and TRBJ2-5, is DGGITQSPKYLFRKEGQNVTLSCEQNLNHDAMYWYRQDPGQGLRLIYYSQIVNDFQKGDIAEGYSVSREKKESFPLTVTSAQKNPTAFYLCASSTGVRKTQYFGPGTRLLVL.

This clonotype was seen ten or more times. This chain links TRBV6-2 or TRBV6-3 with TRBJ2-3, with D maybe TRBD1 (6 bases). V shed 2 bases and J shed 9 bases, with 18 bases lying between them. CDR1 and CDR2 (germline): MNHEY, SVGEGT. This CDR3 has 15 residues. The CDR3 region has the DNA TGTGCCAGCAGTTACGAAGGGGGAACCCCAGGGACGCAGTATTTT. This sequence encodes CASSYEGGTPGTQYF.

This clonotype has just a few counts. The chain carries TRBV5-4 and TRBJ1-1; TRBD1 is a possible D gene (5 bases). V was pared by 10 bases and J by 1 base, with 17 bases between. The CDR3 is made up of 14 amino acids. Germline V gives CDR1 SGHNT, CDR2 YYREEE (reference sequence). Here the CDR3 reads CAVAGGTANTEAFF. In DNA, the CDR3 is TGTGCCGTCGCGGGCGGGACGGCGAACACTGAAGCTTTCTTT. The variable domain in full, completed from reference TRBV5-4 and TRBJ1-1, reads ETGVTQSPTHLIKTRGQQVTLRCSSQSGHNTVSWYQQALGQGPQFIFQYYREEENGRGNFPPRFSGLQFPNYSSELNVNALELDDSALYLCAVAGGTANTEAFFGQGTRLTVV.

The V and J genes are TRBV10-3 and TRBJ1-6; D not certain. The ends were cut back, 2 bases at V and 5 bases at J, with 7 bases in the middle. Germline CDR1 and CDR2: ENHRY and SYGVKD. This CDR3 has 14 residues. DNA of the CDR3: TGTGCCATCAGTGAGATGGGGAATAATTCACCCCTCCACTTT. Translating gives CAISEMGNNSPLHF.

The table lists this clonotype with a few counts. The genes are TRBV6-2 or TRBV6-3 and TRBJ2-7; maybe TRBD1 (5 bases). The CDR3 runs 16 residues. V lost 7 bases to trimming and J lost 1 base, with 20 bases between them. CDR1 and CDR2 from the germline V gene are MNHEY and SVGEGT. This CDR3 is CASTSTGRELSYEQYV. The CDR3 DNA reads as TGTGCCAGCACCTCGACGGGCAGGGAACTTTCCTACGAGCAGTACGTC.

Ten or more counts support this clonotype. V gene TRBV3-1 combines with J gene TRBJ1-1; D call uncertain. Germline CDR1 and CDR2: LGHDT and YNNKEL (reference sequence). The CDR3 consists of 13 residues. The V and J ends lost 1 base and 3 bases respectively, with 6 bases between them. The CDR3 bases are TGTGCCAGCAGCCAAGTCCCAGACACTGAAGCTTTCTTT. Its protein is CASSQVPDTEAFF. The full variable domain, completed using reference TRBV3-1 and TRBJ1-1, is DTAVSQTPKYLVTQMGNDKSIKCEQNLGHDTMYWYKQDSKKFLKIMFSYNNKELIINETVPNRFSPKSPDKAHLNLHINSLELGDSAVYFCASSQVPDTEAFFGQGTRLTVV.

The V call is TRBV28, the J call TRBJ1-2, with TRBD1 as a possible D gene (5 bases). The CDR3 contains 12 residues. Germline-derived CDR1 and CDR2 are MDHEN and SYDVKM. Trimming left V 6 bases short and J 4 bases short, with 9 bases between. The CDR3 region is CASRSQGYGYTF. In DNA form, the CDR3 reads TGTGCCAGCAGATCCCAGGGCTATGGCTACACCTTC.

The rearrangement joins TRBV18 to TRBJ1-1, with a weak D call TRBD1 (6 bases). From germline, CDR1 is KGHSH and CDR2 LQKENI. The CDR3 spans 14 residues. The V end was cut by 3 bases, the J end by 4 bases, with 12 bases between. CDR3 amino acids: CASSPGGGGTEAFF. For the CDR3, the DNA is TGTGCCAGCTCACCGGGAGGAGGGGGCACTGAAGCTTTCTTT.

This clonotype showed up just a few times. V usage is TRBV6-2 or TRBV6-3 and J usage is TRBJ2-2; D gene uncertain. CDR1 and CDR2 (germline): MNHEY, SVGEGT. The CDR3 covers 12 residues. The ends were cut back, 7 bases at V and 0 bases at J, with 3 bases in the middle. CDR3 residues: CASTTNTGELFF. CDR3 bases: TGTGCCAGCACGACGAACACCGGGGAGCTGTTTTTT.

The chain couples TRBV7-2 to TRBJ2-1; perhaps TRBD2 as D (5 bases). V lost 8 bases and J 0 bases, leaving 14 bases between the germline ends. The CDR3 sequence is 15 residues long. CDR1 is SGHTA, CDR2 FQGNSA, per germline. The chain's CDR3 is CASLPGWDSYNEQFF. The CDR3 DNA is TGTGCCAGCTTACCGGGGTGGGACTCCTACAATGAGCAGTTCTTC.

The genes are TRBV12-3 or TRBV12-4 and TRBJ2-7; 8 bases line up with TRBD1. V lost 6 bases to trimming and J lost 1 base; unmatched junction nucleotides: 5. The CDR3 has 14 amino acids. The CDR3 nucleotides read TGTGCCAGCAGGGGACAGGTATCATCCTACGAGCAGTACTTC. The encoded protein is CASRGQVSSYEQYF.

A few counts support this clonotype. The chain uses TRBV5-1 and TRBJ1-3; tentative D call: TRBD1 (6 bases). Trimming removed 4 bases from V and 4 bases from J, with 21 bases in between. The CDR3 is 17 residues long. CDR1 and CDR2 from the germline V gene are SGHRS and YFSETQ. CDR3 residues: CASSLGMLGGHGNTIYF. CDR3 DNA: TGCGCCAGCAGCCTGGGCATGCTCGGGGGGCACGGAAACACCATATATTTT.